This T cell receptor (beta chain) comes out of a study of shared clonotypes between healthy human individuals. Study results and caveats: Investigators expected sequencing depth to affect clonotype sharing among donors.

This clone appeared once. Its specificity is unknown. The V gene's germline CDR1 is LNHDA and CDR2 SQIVND (reference sequence). The ends were cut back, 7 bases at V and 0 bases at J, with 13 bases in the middle. The length of the CDR3 is 15 residues. Genomic DNA of every subset was divided equally among multiple immunoSEQ plates. Measured with immunoSEQ multiplex PCR; TCRdb has only the in-frame clones, and not every one. This sample carries about 820,000 clones, around 93% of them seen once, and the ten largest clones take 20% to 30%. CD45RO-negative CD8 cells positively selected for CCR7 made up the naive population, which excluded terminally differentiated effector memory CD45RA+ cells.

The chain couples TRBV19 to TRBJ1-5, with D unclear. The sample consisted of naive CD8+ T cells sorted from blood. The TCR was taken from a man in his thirties or forties in good health. CDR3: CASILTPYSNQPQHF. The CDR3 DNA reads as TGTGCCAGTATCCTGACCCCCTATAGCAATCAGCCCCAGCATTTT.